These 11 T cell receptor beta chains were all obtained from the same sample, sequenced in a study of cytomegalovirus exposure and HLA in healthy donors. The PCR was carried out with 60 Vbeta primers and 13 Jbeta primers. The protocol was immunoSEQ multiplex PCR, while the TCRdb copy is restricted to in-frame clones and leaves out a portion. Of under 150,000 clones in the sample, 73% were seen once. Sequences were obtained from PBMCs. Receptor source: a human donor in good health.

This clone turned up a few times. The DNA for the CDR3 is TGTGCCAGCAGCACCCGGTCAGGGGGCACTGGAAACACCATATATTTT. This translates into CASSTRSGGTGNTIYF. This rearrangement joins TRBV7-6 to TRBJ1-3; TRBD1 matches 8 bases. Germline CDR1 SGHVS, CDR2 FNYEAQ. The CDR3 runs to 16 residues. With 5 bases clipped from V and 2 bases from J, the junction kept 8 bases outside the gene matches.

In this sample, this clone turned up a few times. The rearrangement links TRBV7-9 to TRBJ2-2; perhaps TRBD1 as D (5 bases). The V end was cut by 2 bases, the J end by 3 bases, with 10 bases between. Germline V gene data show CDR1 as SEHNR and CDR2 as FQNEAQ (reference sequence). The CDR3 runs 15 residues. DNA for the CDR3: TGTGCCAGCAGCTTATTACAGGAGTACACCGGGGAGCTGTTTTTT. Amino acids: CASSLLQEYTGELFF.

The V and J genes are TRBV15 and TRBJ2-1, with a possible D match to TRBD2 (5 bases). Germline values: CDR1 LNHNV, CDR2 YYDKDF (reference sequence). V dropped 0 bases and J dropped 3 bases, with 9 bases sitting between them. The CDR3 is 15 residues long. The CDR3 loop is CATSRDPGNYNEQFF. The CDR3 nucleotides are TGTGCCACCAGCAGAGATCCGGGAAACTACAATGAGCAGTTCTTC.

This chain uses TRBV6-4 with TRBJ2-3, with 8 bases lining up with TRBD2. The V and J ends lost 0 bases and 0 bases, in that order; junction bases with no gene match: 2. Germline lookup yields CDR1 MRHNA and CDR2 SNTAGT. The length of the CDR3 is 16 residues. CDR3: CASSDSSSGSTDTQYF. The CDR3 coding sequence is TGTGCCAGCAGTGACTCGTCTAGCGGGAGCACAGATACGCAGTATTTT.

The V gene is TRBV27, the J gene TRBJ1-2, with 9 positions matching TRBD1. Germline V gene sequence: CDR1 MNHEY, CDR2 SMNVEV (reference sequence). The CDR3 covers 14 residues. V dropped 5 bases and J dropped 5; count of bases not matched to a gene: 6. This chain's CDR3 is CASSTGTGLYGYTF. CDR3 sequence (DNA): TGTGCCAGCAGTACCGGGACAGGGCTGTATGGCTACACCTTC.

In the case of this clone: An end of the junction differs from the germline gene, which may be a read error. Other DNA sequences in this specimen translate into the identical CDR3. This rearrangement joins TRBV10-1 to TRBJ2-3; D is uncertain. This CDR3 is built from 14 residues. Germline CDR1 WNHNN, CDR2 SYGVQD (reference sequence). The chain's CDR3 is CASSEIGDADTQYF. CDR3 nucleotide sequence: TGTGCCAGCAGTGAAATAGGAGACGCAGATACGCAGTATTTT.

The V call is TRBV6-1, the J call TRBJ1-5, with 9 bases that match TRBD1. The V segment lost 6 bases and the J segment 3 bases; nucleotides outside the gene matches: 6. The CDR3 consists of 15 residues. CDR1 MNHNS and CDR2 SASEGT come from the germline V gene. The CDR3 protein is CASSDEQGANQPQHF. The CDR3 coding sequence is TGTGCCAGCAGCGATGAACAGGGGGCCAATCAGCCCCAGCATTTT.

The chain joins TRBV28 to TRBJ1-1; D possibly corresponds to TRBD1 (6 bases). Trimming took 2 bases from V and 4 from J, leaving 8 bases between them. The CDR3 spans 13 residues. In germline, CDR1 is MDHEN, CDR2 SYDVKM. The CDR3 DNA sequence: TGTGCCAGCAGTTTAGGGGGCTTCACTGAAGCTTTCTTT. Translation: CASSLGGFTEAFF. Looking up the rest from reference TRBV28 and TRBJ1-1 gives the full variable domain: DVKVTQSSRYLVKRTGEKVFLECVQDMDHENMFWYRQDPGLGLRLIYFSYDVKMKEKGDIPEGYSVSREKKERFSLILESASTNQTSMYLCASSLGGFTEAFFGQGTRLTVV.

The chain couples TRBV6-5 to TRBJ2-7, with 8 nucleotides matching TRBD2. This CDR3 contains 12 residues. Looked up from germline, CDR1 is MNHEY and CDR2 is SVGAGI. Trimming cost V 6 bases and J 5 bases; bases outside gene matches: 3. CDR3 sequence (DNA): TGTGCCAGCAGCCGGGGGGGGGACGAGCAGTACTTC. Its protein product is CASSRGGDEQYF.

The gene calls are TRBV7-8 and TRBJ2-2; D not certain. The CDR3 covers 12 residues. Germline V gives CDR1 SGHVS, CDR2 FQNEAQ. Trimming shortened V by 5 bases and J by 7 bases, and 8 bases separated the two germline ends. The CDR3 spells CASSEILGELFF. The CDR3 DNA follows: TGTGCCAGCAGCGAAATACTCGGGGAGCTGTTTTTT.

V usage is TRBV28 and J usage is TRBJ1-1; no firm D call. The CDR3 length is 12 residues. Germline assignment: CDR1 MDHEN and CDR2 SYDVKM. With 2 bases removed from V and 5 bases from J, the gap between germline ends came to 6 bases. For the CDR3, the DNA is TGTGCCAGCAGTTTACCGGGGACTGAAGCTTTCTTT. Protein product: CASSLPGTEAFF. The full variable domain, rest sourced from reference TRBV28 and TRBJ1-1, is DVKVTQSSRYLVKRTGEKVFLECVQDMDHENMFWYRQDPGLGLRLIYFSYDVKMKEKGDIPEGYSVSREKKERFSLILESASTNQTSMYLCASSLPGTEAFFGQGTRLTVV.